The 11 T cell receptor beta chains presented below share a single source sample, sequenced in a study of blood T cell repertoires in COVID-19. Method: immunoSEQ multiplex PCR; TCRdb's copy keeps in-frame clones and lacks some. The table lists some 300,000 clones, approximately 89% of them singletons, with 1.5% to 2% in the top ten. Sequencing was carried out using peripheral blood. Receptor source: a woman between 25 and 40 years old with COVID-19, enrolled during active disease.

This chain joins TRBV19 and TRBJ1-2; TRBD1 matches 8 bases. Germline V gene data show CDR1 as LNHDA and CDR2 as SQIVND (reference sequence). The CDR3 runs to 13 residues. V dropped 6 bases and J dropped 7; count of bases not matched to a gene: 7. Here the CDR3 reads CASSQARGLGYTF. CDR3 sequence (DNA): TGTGCCAGTAGCCAAGCCAGGGGGCTTGGCTACACCTTC.

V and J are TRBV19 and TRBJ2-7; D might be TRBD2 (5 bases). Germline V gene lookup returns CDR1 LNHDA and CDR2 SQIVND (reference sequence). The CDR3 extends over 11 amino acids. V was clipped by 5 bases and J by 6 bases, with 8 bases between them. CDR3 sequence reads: CASSGGPEQYF. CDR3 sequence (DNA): TGTGCCAGTAGTGGAGGCCCCGAGCAGTACTTC.

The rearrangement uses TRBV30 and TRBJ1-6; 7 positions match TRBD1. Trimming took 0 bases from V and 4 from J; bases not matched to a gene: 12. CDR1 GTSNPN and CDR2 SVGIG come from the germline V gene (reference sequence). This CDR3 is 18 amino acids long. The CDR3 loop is CAWSVRVALGQYNSPLHF. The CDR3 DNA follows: TGTGCCTGGAGTGTACGGGTTGCGCTGGGACAGTATAATTCACCCCTCCACTTT.

The CDR3 DNA follows: TGTGCCAGTAGTCAGGGTGATTCACCCCTCCACTTT. Protein sequence: CASSQGDSPLHF. This rearrangement joins TRBV19 to TRBJ1-6; tentatively, D is TRBD1 (5 bases). The CDR3 runs 12 residues. Trimming removed 5 bases from V and 8 bases from J, with 7 bases in between. Looked up from germline, CDR1 is LNHDA and CDR2 is SQIVND (reference sequence).

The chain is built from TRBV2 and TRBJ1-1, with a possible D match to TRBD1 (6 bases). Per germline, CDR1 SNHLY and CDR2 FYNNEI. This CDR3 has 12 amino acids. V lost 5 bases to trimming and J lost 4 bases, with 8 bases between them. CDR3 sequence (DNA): TGTGCCAGCAGTTCAGGGGTCACTGAAGCTTTCTTT. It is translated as CASSSGVTEAFF.

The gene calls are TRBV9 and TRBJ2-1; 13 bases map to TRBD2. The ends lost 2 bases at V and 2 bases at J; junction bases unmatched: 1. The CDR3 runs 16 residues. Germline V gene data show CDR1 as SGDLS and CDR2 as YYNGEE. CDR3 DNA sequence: TGTGCCAGCAGCGTCGGACTAGCGGGGGCCTACAATGAGCAGTTCTTC. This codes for CASSVGLAGAYNEQFF. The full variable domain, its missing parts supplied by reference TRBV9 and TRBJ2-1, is DSGVTQTPKHLITATGQRVTLRCSPRSGDLSVYWYQQSLDQGLQFLIQYYNGEERAKGNILERFSAQQFPDLHSELNLSSLELGDSALYFCASSVGLAGAYNEQFFGPGTRLTVL.

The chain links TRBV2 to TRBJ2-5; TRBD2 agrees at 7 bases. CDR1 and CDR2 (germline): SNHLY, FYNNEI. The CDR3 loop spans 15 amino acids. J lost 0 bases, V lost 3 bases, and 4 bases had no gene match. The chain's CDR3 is CASSEGTTNQETQYF. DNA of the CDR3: TGTGCCAGCAGTGAGGGGACTACGAACCAAGAGACCCAGTACTTC.

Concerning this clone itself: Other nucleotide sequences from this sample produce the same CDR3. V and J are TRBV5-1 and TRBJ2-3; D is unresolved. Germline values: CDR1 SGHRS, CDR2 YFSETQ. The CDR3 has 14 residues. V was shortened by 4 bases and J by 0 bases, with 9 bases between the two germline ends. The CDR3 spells CASSLGTSTDTQYF. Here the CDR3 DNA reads TGCGCCAGCAGCCTGGGTACTAGCACAGATACGCAGTATTTT.

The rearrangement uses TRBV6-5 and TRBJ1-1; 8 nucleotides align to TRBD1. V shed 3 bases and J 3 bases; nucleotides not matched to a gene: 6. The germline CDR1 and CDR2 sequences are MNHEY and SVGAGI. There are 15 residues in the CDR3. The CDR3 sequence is CASSYPSQGDTEAFF. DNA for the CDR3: TGTGCCAGCAGTTATCCCTCACAGGGGGACACTGAAGCTTTCTTT.

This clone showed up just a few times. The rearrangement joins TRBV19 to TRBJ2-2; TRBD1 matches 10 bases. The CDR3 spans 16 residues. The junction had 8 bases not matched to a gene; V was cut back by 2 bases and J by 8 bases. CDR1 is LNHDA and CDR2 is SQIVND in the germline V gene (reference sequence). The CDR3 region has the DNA TGTGCCAGTAGTATAAGGACAGGGGGTCAGCCGGGGGAGCTGTTTTTT. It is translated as CASSIRTGGQPGELFF.

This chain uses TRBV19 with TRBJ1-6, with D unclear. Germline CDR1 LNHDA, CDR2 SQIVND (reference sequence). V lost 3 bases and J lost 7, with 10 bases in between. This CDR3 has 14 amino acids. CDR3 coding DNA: TGTGCCAGTAGTATCGTGAGGATAAATTCACCCCTCCACTTT. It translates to CASSIVRINSPLHF. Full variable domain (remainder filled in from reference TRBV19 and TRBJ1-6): DGGITQSPKYLFRKEGQNVTLSCEQNLNHDAMYWYRQDPGQGLRLIYYSQIVNDFQKGDIAEGYSVSREKKESFPLTVTSAQKNPTAFYLCASSIVRINSPLHFGNGTRLTVT.